One and the same sample provided the 27 T cell receptor beta chains below, sequenced in a study of vaccination and CD4 T cells after COVID-19. Treatment denoted: roughly ten-day PBMC culture with coronavirus spike peptide pools or control peptides (ViraFEST assay). No antigen is known for these receptors. Sequence data for DNA of cultured CD4+ T cells were generated by the Oncomine TCR Beta short-read assay. TCRdb redid the calling of the PCR reads with MiXCR, one entry per CDR3 protein. The sample has about 17,000 distinct CDR3 sequences, approximately 59% seen once. Source: CD4+ T cells from blood, cultured in vitro, taken after SARS-CoV-2 vaccination. Receptor source: a human donor who had recovered from COVID-19.

This clonotype showed up just a few times. The chain links TRBV7-9 to TRBJ1-1, with D possibly TRBD1 on 6 matching bases. Trimming removed 5 bases from V and 8 bases from J, with 12 bases in between. Germline lookup yields CDR1 SEHNR and CDR2 FQNEAQ (reference sequence). This CDR3 has 12 amino acids. In DNA, the CDR3 is TGTGCCAGCAGCGCGCGGACAGCCGAAGCTTTCTTT. This gives the protein CASSARTAEAFF.

The chain joins TRBV20-1 to TRBJ1-1; D unclear. V lost 5 bases and J 1 base, leaving 11 bases between the germline ends. Germline CDR1 is DFQATT and CDR2 is SNEGSKA (reference sequence). The CDR3 covers 13 residues. The CDR3 is CSAGWVRNTEAFF. The CDR3 region has the DNA TGCAGTGCTGGCTGGGTCAGGAACACTGAAGCTTTCTTT.

The CDR3 DNA follows: TGCGCCAGCAGCCTTGGACAGGGGAGCCGCGGCTACACCTTC. Translating gives CASSLGQGSRGYTF. The J gene is TRBJ1-2, the V gene TRBV5-1; TRBD1 matches 9 bases. Unmatched junction bases numbered 9, after V lost 4 bases and J lost 8 bases. Germline V gives CDR1 SGHRS, CDR2 YFSETQ. The CDR3 sequence is 14 residues long. Looking up the rest from reference TRBV5-1 and TRBJ1-2 gives the full variable domain: KAGVTQTPRYLIKTRGQQVTLSCSPISGHRSVSWYQQTPGQGLQFLFEYFSETQRNKGNFPGRFSGRQFSNSRSEMNVSTLELGDSALYLCASSLGQGSRGYTFGSGTRLTVV.

The rearrangement links TRBV7-6 to TRBJ2-7, with 9 bases matching TRBD1. The germline CDR1 and CDR2 sequences are SGHVS and FNYEAQ. V was pared by 0 bases and J by 4 bases, with 4 bases of the junction left unmatched. This CDR3 contains 15 residues. The CDR3 is CASSLAGQGGYEQYF. CDR3 nucleotide sequence: TGTGCCAGCAGCTTAGCGGGACAGGGCGGATACGAGCAGTACTTC.

This chain uses TRBV25-1 with TRBJ1-2; possible D gene TRBD1, 6 bases. The CDR3 length is 15 residues. Trimming removed 6 bases from V and 4 bases from J, with 18 bases in between. Germline V gene sequence: CDR1 MGHDK, CDR2 SYGVNS. The CDR3 protein is CASRLTGLLTYGYTF. The CDR3 coding sequence is TGTGCCAGCAGACTGACAGGACTTTTAACCTATGGCTACACCTTC.

The chain couples TRBV11-3 to TRBJ1-1, with a weak D call TRBD1 (6 bases). The germline V and J ends were trimmed by 5 bases and 1 base, with 14 bases remaining between them. The V gene's germline CDR1 is SGHNT and CDR2 YENEEA. The CDR3 runs 15 residues. The CDR3 nucleotides read TGTGCCAGCAGCCTCGGGGGGCAAAGGAACACTGAAGCTTTCTTT. Protein: CASSLGGQRNTEAFF.

This clonotype was picked up a small number of times. The rearrangement links TRBV28 to TRBJ2-1, with D perhaps being TRBD1 or TRBD2 (5 bases each). Trimming left V 5 bases short and J 7 bases short, with 15 bases between. The CDR3 has 14 residues. From germline, CDR1 is MDHEN and CDR2 SYDVKM. The CDR3 spells CASSPRYWGNEQFF. CDR3 coding DNA: TGTGCCAGCAGTCCCCGATATTGGGGGAATGAGCAGTTCTTC.

The chain carries TRBV7-2 and TRBJ1-2, with a weak D call TRBD1 (5 bases). Between the trimmed V and J ends, which lost 1 base and 7 bases, there was a span of 13 bases. Germline V CDR1 and CDR2: SGHTA, FQGNSA. The CDR3 spans 14 residues. The CDR3 DNA reads TGTGCCAGCAGCTTAGGAGGTGGGAGGGGTGGCTACACCTTC. It specifies CASSLGGGRGGYTF.

This clonotype was recorded a few times. The V call is TRBV20-1, the J call TRBJ2-1; perhaps TRBD1 as D (6 bases). The germline V and J ends were trimmed by 3 bases and 1 base, with 13 bases remaining between them. Germline CDR1 reads DFQATT; CDR2 reads SNEGSKA (reference sequence). This CDR3 region has 15 residues. CDR3 bases: TGCAGTGCTAGGCCGGACAGCTCGTCCTACAATGAGCAGTTCTTC. It yields the protein CSARPDSSSYNEQFF.

This chain joins TRBV27 and TRBJ2-2, with D tentatively TRBD2 (7 bases). V lost 5 bases and J 6 bases, leaving 16 bases between the germline ends. Germline assignment: CDR1 MNHEY and CDR2 SMNVEV (reference sequence). This CDR3 spans 15 amino acids. The CDR3, as DNA: TGTGCCAGCAGTGGTGGGGGGGGGCGGTCCGGGGAGCTGTTTTTT. Translation: CASSGGGGRSGELFF.

The chain joins TRBV18 to TRBJ1-1, with TRBD1 as a possible D gene (6 bases). Trimming left V 3 bases short and J 1 base short, with 15 bases between. Germline V gene sequence: CDR1 KGHSH, CDR2 LQKENI. This CDR3 has 16 residues. The CDR3 nucleotides read TGTGCCAGCTCACCTAGTCGGGTCAGGGGGAACACTGAAGCTTTCTTT. Translation gives CASSPSRVRGNTEAFF.

This chain links TRBV5-1 with TRBJ2-2; the match to TRBD1 covers 8 bases. Germline V gene lookup returns CDR1 SGHRS and CDR2 YFSETQ. V lost 3 bases to trimming and J lost 6 bases; unmatched junction nucleotides: 16. This CDR3 is built from 18 residues. CDR3 in amino acids: CASSSATGESGTAGELFF. Here the CDR3 DNA reads TGCGCCAGCAGCTCCGCGACAGGGGAGTCGGGCACCGCCGGGGAGCTGTTTTTT.

The chain uses TRBV14 and TRBJ2-1; D is uncertain. V was pared by 1 base and J by 3 bases, with 10 bases between. The CDR3 sequence is 15 residues long. CDR1 and CDR2 from the germline V gene are SGHDN and FVKESK. The DNA for the CDR3 is TGTGCCAGCAGCCAAGGACGAGACCTCTACAATGAGCAGTTCTTC. This encodes CASSQGRDLYNEQFF.

Concerning this clonotype itself: One end of the junction fails to match germline, which may point to a read error. This rearrangement joins TRBV7-2 to TRBJ1-2; tentatively, D is TRBD1 (5 bases). Looked up from germline, CDR1 is SGHTA and CDR2 is FQGNSA. This CDR3 is 12 amino acids long. In DNA, the CDR3 is TGTGCCACCAGCAGCTATTGGGGGGGCTACACCTTC. It specifies CATSSYWGGYTF.

This clonotype was recorded a few times. The gene calls are TRBV27 and TRBJ1-6, with D tentatively TRBD1 (6 bases). CDR1 and CDR2 from the germline V gene are MNHEY and SMNVEV (reference sequence). The CDR3 is made up of 15 amino acids. Trimming removed 0 bases at V and 5 bases at J, with 8 bases between. CDR3 sequence: CASSLSTGHNSPLHF. In nucleotides, the CDR3 is TGTGCCAGCAGTTTATCTACAGGGCATAATTCACCCCTCCACTTT.

The rearrangement links TRBV7-2 to TRBJ2-1; D gene ambiguous. Germline lookup yields CDR1 SGHTA and CDR2 FQGNSA. CDR3 length: 14 residues. The V gene lost 0 bases and the J gene lost 7 bases, with 10 bases spanning the gap. Written as DNA, the CDR3 is TGTGCCAGCAGCTTAGCGACAACTAATAATGAGCAGTTCTTC. This encodes CASSLATTNNEQFF. Variable domain in full (rest from reference TRBV7-2 and TRBJ2-1): GAGVSQSPSNKVTEKGKDVELRCDPISGHTALYWYRQSLGQGLEFLIYFQGNSAPDKSGLPSDRFSAERTGGSVSTLTIQRTQQEDSAVYLCASSLATTNNEQFFGPGTRLTVL.

V usage is TRBV5-4 and J usage is TRBJ2-1; perhaps TRBD1 as D (5 bases). V shed 4 bases and J shed 2 bases, with 13 bases lying between them. The germline V gene encodes CDR1 SGHNT and CDR2 YYREEE (reference sequence). The CDR3 totals 15 residues. The CDR3 DNA reads TGTGCCAGCAGCCAAGACAGAAGGACCTACAATGAGCAGTTCTTC. This sequence encodes CASSQDRRTYNEQFF.

CDR3 bases: TGTGCCAGCAGCCACCTTCTCCTAGCGGGGACCTACAATGAGCAGTTCTTC. Its protein product is CASSHLLLAGTYNEQFF. V and J are TRBV27 and TRBJ2-1; 9 nucleotides match TRBD2. The CDR3 runs 17 residues. J lost 2 bases, V lost 6 bases, and 11 bases had no gene match. Germline loops: CDR1 MNHEY, CDR2 SMNVEV (reference sequence).

This clonotype was found a few times. The chain uses TRBV6-5 and TRBJ1-1; no clear D gene. V was shortened by 8 bases and J by 2 bases, with 15 bases between the two germline ends. The CDR3 spans 14 residues. Per the germline V gene, CDR1 is MNHEY and CDR2 is SVGAGI. The chain's CDR3 is CASRLRSQNTEAFF. CDR3 nucleotides: TGTGCCAGCCGTTTGAGGTCACAAAACACTGAAGCTTTCTTT.

The V and J genes are TRBV20-1 and TRBJ2-7; 8 bases line up with TRBD2. CDR3 length: 12 residues. Germline V gene lookup returns CDR1 DFQATT and CDR2 SNEGSKA (reference sequence). Trimming took 1 base from V and 6 from J; bases not matched to a gene: 2. CDR3: CSARGTSPEQYF. The CDR3 region has the DNA TGCAGTGCTAGAGGGACTAGCCCCGAGCAGTACTTC.

The chain carries TRBV27 and TRBJ2-1; 8 bases agree with TRBD1. The germline gives CDR1 MNHEY, CDR2 SMNVEV (reference sequence). CDR3 size: 14 residues. V lost 6 bases and J lost 14; bases outside the gene matches: 15. The CDR3 coding sequence is TGTGCCAGCAGCCAAGCGGACAGGGCTCTTTACAAGTTCTTC. Residues: CASSQADRALYKFF.

This rearrangement joins TRBV7-8 to TRBJ1-6, with 7 nucleotides matching TRBD1. The CDR3 is made up of 15 amino acids. CDR1 and CDR2 from the germline V gene are SGHVS and FQNEAQ. Trimming cost V 4 bases and J 7 bases; bases outside gene matches: 7. In DNA form, the CDR3 reads TGTGCCAGCAGCTCCGACAGGGCCCGGAATTCACCCCTCCACTTT. Translating it yields CASSSDRARNSPLHF.

V usage is TRBV5-4 and J usage is TRBJ1-6; 7 bases match TRBD1. The CDR3 runs 18 residues. Looked up from germline, CDR1 is SGHNT and CDR2 is YYREEE (reference sequence). Trimming removed 1 base from V and 7 bases from J; junction bases left unmatched: 14. The CDR3 here is CASSLSGTASPMNSPLHF. The CDR3 bases are TGTGCCAGCAGCTTGTCCGGGACAGCATCCCCAATGAATTCACCCCTCCACTTT.

This clonotype has a handful of counts. V gene TRBV20-1 combines with J gene TRBJ1-1; D is undetermined. The CDR3 consists of 13 residues. Germline V lookup: CDR1 DFQATT, CDR2 SNEGSKA (reference sequence). Trimming took off 0 bases at V and 3 bases at J, with 8 bases between the two ends. The CDR3 reads CSARDQPYTEAFF. Here the CDR3 DNA reads TGCAGTGCTAGAGATCAGCCCTACACTGAAGCTTTCTTT.

This chain uses TRBV15 with TRBJ1-1, with D uncertain. The CDR3 has 13 amino acids. Trimming stripped 8 bases from V and 4 bases from J, with 14 bases between. Germline V gene lookup returns CDR1 LNHNV and CDR2 YYDKDF (reference sequence). The CDR3 DNA sequence: TGTGCCACCCGCCACGGTTCTGGCACTGAAGCTTTCTTT. Amino acids: CATRHGSGTEAFF. The entire variable domain, with the rest obtained from reference TRBV15 and TRBJ1-1, is as follows: DAMVIQNPRYQVTQFGKPVTLSCSQTLNHNVMYWYQQKSSQAPKLLFHYYDKDFNNEADTPDNFQSRRPNTSFCFLDIRSPGLGDTAMYLCATRHGSGTEAFFGQGTRLTVV.

The rearrangement joins TRBV6-1 to TRBJ1-1; 8 bases align to TRBD1. The germline gives CDR1 MNHNS, CDR2 SASEGT. CDR3 size: 15 residues. V trimming: 5 bases; J trimming: 4 bases; junction bases outside the gene matches: 9. CDR3 DNA: TGTGCCAGCAGTCTGAGGACAGGGAGTGCCACTGAAGCTTTCTTT. Amino acid sequence: CASSLRTGSATEAFF.

This clonotype was seen more than once but under ten times. V usage is TRBV6-1 and J usage is TRBJ1-1; D not certain. Looked up from germline, CDR1 is MNHNS and CDR2 is SASEGT. This CDR3 region has 12 residues. V was cut by 6 bases and J by 1 base, with 6 bases left in between. The CDR3 nucleotides are TGTGCCAGCAGGGCAGGGAACACTGAAGCTTTCTTT. This gives the protein CASRAGNTEAFF.